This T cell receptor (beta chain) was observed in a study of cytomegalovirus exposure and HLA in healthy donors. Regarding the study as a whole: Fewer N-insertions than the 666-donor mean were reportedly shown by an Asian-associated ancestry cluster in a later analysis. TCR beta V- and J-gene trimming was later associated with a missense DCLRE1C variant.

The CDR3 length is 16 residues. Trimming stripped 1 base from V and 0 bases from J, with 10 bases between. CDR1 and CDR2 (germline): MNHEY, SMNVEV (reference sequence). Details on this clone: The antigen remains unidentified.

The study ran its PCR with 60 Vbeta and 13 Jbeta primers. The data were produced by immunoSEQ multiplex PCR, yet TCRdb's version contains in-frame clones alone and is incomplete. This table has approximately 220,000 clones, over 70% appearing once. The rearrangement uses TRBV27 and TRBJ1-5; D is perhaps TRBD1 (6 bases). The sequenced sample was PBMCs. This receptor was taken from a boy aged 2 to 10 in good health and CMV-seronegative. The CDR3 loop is CASSLFAGVSNQPQHF. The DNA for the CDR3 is TGTGCCAGCAGTTTATTTGCAGGGGTTAGCAATCAGCCCCAGCATTTT.